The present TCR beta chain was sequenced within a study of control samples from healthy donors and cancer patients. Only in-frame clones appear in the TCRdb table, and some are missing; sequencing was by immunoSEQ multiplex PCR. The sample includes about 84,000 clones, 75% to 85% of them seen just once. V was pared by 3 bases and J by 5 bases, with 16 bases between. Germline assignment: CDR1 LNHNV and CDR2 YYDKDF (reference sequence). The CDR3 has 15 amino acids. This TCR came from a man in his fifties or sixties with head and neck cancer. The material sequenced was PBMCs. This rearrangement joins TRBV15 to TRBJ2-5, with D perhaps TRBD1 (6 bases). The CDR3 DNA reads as TGTGCCACCAGCAGGGTCCCTGGGGGCGACGAGACCCAGTACTTC. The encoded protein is CATSRVPGGDETQYF.